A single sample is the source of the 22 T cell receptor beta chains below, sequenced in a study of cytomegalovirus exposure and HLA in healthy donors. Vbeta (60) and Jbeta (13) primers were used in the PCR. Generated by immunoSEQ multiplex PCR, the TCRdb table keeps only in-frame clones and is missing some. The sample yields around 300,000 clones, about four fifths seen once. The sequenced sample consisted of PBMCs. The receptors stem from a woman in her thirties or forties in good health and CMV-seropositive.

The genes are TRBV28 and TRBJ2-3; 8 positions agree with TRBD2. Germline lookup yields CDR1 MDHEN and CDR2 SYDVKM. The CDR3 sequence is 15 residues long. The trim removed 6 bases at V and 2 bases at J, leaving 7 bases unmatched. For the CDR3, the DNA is TGTGCCAGCAGCCTTATAGCGGGAAACACAGATACGCAGTATTTT. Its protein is CASSLIAGNTDTQYF.

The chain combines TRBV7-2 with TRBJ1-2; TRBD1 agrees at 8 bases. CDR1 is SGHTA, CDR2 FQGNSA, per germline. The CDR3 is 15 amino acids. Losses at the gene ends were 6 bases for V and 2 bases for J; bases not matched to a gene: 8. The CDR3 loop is CASRPTGDRNYGYTF. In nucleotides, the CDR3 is TGTGCCAGCAGGCCGACAGGGGATAGGAACTATGGCTACACCTTC.

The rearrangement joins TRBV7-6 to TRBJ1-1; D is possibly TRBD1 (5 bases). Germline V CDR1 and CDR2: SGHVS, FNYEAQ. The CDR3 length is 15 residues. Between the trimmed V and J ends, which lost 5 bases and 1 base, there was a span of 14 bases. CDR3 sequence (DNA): TGTGCCAGCAGCCAATTCCCTGGACAGAACACTGAAGCTTTCTTT. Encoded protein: CASSQFPGQNTEAFF.

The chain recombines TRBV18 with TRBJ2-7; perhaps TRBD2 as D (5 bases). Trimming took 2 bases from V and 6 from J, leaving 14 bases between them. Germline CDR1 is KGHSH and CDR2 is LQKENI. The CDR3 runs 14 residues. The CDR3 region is CASSPRGGEGEQYF. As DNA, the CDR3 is TGTGCCAGCTCACCAAGAGGAGGAGAGGGCGAGCAGTACTTC. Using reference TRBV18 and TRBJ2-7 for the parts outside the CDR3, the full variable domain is NAGVMQNPRHLVRRRGQEARLRCSPMKGHSHVYWYRQLPEEGLKFMVYLQKENIIDESGMPKERFSAEFPKEGPSILRIQQVVRGDSAAYFCASSPRGGEGEQYFGPGTRLTVT.

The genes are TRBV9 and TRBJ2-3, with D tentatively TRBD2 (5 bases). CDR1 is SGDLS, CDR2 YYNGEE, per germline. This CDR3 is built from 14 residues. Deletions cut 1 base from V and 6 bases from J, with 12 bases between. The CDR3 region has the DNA TGTGCCAGCAGCGTACCTGGACTCGGGGATACGCAGTATTTT. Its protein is CASSVPGLGDTQYF.

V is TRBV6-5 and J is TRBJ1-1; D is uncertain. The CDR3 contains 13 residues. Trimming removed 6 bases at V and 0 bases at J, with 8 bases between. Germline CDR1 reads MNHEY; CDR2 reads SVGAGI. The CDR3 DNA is TGTGCCAGCAGCAACTCCTTGAACACTGAAGCTTTCTTT. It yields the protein CASSNSLNTEAFF.

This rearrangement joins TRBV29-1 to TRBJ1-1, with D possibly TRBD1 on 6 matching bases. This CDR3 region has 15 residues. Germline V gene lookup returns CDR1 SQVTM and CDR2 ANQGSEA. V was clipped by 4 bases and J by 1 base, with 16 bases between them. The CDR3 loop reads CSVVGIGGTNTEAFF. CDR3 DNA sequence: TGCAGCGTTGTGGGAATAGGGGGAACGAACACTGAAGCTTTCTTT.

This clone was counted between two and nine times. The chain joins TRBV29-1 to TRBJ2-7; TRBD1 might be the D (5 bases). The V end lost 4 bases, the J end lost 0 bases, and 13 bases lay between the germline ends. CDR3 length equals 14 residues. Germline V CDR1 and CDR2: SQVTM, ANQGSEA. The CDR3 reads CSVGAGWGSYEQYF. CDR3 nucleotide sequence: TGCAGCGTTGGGGCAGGGTGGGGCTCCTACGAGCAGTACTTC.

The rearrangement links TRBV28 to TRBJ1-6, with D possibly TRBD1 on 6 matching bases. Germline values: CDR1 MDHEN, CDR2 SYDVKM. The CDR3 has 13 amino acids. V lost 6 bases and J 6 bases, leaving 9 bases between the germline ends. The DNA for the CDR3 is TGTGCCAGCAGCACAGGGACTAATTCACCCCTCCACTTT. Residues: CASSTGTNSPLHF.

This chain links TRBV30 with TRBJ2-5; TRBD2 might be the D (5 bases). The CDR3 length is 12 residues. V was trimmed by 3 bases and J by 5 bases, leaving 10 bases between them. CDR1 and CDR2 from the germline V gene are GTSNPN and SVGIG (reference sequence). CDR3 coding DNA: TGTGCCTGGAGGGGAACGGGGGAGACCCAGTACTTC. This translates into CAWRGTGETQYF.

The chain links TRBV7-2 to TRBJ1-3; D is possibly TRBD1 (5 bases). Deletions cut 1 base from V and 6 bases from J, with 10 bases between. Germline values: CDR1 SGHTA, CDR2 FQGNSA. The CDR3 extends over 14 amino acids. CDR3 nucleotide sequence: TGTGCCAGCAGCTTAGGGGGGGGAGAAAACACCATATATTTT. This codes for CASSLGGGENTIYF.

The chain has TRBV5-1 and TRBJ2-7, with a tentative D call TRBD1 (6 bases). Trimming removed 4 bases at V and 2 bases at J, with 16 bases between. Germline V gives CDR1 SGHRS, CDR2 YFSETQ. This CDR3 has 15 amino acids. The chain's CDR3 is CASSIQGPPTYEQYF. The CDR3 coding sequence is TGCGCCAGCAGCATACAGGGTCCCCCGACCTACGAGCAGTACTTC.

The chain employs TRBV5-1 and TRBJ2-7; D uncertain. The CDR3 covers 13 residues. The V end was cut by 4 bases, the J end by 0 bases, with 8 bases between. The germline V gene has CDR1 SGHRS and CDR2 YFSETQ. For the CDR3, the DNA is TGCGCCAGCAGCACACGAGGCTCCTACGAGCAGTACTTC. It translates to CASSTRGSYEQYF. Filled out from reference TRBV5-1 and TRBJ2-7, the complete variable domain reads KAGVTQTPRYLIKTRGQQVTLSCSPISGHRSVSWYQQTPGQGLQFLFEYFSETQRNKGNFPGRFSGRQFSNSRSEMNVSTLELGDSALYLCASSTRGSYEQYFGPGTRLTVT.

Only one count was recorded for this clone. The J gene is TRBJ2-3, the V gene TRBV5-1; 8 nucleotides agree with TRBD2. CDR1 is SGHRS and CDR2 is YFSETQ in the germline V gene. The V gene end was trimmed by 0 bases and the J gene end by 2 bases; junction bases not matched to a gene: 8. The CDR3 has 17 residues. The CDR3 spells CASSLGLLADFTDTQYF. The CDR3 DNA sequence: TGCGCCAGCAGCTTGGGTCTACTAGCGGATTTCACAGATACGCAGTATTTT.

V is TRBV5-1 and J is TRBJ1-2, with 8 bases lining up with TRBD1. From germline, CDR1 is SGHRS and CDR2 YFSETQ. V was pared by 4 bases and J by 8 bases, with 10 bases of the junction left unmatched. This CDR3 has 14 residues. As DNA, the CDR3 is TGCGCCAGCAGCCCTTCAGGGGGCATTCAGGGCTACACCTTC. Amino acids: CASSPSGGIQGYTF.

The CDR3 protein is CASSEAQRVPYNEQFF. DNA of the CDR3: TGTGCCAGCAGTGAAGCTCAGCGGGTCCCCTACAATGAGCAGTTCTTC. The rearrangement joins TRBV6-1 to TRBJ2-1, with a weak D call TRBD2 (6 bases). Germline V lookup: CDR1 MNHNS, CDR2 SASEGT. The length of the CDR3 is 16 residues. V lost 0 bases and J lost 2, with 11 bases in between.

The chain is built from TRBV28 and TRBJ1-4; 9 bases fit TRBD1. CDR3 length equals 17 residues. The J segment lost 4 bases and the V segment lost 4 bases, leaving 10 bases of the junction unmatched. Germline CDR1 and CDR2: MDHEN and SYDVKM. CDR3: CASSSLKQGAINEKLFF. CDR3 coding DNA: TGTGCCAGCAGTTCGCTGAAACAGGGGGCGATTAATGAAAAACTGTTTTTT.

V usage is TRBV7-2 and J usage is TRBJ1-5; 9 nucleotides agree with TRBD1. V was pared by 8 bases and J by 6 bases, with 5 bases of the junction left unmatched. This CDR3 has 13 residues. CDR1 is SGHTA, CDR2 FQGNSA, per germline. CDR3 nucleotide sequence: TGTGCCAGCGGAGAGACAGGGGGTCAGCCCCAGCATTTT. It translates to CASGETGGQPQHF.

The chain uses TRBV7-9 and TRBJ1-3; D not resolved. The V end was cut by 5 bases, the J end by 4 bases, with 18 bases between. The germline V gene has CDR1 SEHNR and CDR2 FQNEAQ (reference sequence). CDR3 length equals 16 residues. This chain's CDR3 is CASSPRYIAGGNTIYF. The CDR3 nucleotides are TGTGCCAGCAGCCCCCGGTATATCGCGGGAGGAAACACCATATATTTT.

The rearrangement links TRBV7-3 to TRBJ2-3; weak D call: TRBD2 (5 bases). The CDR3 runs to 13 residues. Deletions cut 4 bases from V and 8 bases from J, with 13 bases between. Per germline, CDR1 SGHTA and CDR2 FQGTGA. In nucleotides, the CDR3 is TGTGCCAGCAGCTATACTAGGGAAGCTACGCAGTATTTT. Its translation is CASSYTREATQYF.

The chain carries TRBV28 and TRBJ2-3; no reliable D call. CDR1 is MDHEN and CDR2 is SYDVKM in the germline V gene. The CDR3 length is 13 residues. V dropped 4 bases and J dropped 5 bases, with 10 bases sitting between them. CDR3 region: CASSSPGRDTQYF. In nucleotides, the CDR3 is TGTGCCAGCAGTTCCCCGGGTAGAGATACGCAGTATTTT.

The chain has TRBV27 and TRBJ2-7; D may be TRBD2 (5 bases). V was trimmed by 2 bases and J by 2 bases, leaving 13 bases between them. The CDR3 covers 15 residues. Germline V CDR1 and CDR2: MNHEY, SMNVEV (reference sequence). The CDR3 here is CASSLKVSGTYEQYF. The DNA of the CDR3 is TGTGCCAGCAGTTTAAAGGTGAGCGGAACCTACGAGCAGTACTTC.